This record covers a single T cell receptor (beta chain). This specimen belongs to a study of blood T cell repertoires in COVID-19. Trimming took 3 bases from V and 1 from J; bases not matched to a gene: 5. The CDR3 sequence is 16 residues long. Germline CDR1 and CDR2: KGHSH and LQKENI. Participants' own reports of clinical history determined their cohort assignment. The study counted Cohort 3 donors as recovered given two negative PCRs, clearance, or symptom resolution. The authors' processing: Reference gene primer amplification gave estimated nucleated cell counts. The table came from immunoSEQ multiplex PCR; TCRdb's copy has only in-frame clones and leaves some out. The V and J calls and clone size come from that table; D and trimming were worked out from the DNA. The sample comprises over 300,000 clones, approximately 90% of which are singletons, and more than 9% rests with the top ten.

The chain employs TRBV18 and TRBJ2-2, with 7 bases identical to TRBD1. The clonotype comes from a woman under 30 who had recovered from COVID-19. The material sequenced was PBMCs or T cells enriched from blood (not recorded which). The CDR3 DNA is TGTGCCAGCTCACCGATGCGGACAGGGAACACCGGGGAGCTGTTTTTT. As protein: CASSPMRTGNTGELFF.